The 24 T cell receptor beta chains listed next were all sequenced from one sample in a study of shared clonotypes between healthy human individuals. Libraries were prepared by immunoSEQ multiplex PCR; TCRdb keeps only in-frame clonotypes and omits some of them. The sample records about 2.4 million clones, more than 90% being singletons. Source material: naive CD4+ T cells sorted from blood. Sample subset: CD45RA+ positively selected. These TCRs come from a young man in good health.

The chain couples TRBV5-6 to TRBJ2-2; D is uncertain. Germline-derived CDR1 and CDR2 are SGHDT and YYEEEE. CDR3 length: 14 residues. The V gene lost 5 bases and the J gene lost 1 base, with 9 bases spanning the gap. This CDR3 is CASRNWMNTGELFF. The CDR3 nucleotides are TGTGCCAGCAGGAACTGGATGAACACCGGGGAGCTGTTTTTT.

The chain uses TRBV5-1 and TRBJ2-5, with TRBD1 matching over 7 bases. The J call could be wrong; TRBJ2-7 is a better fit for the DNA end. The germline V gene has CDR1 SGHRS and CDR2 YFSETQ. The CDR3 runs to 14 residues. The CDR3 region is CASSTGTATYEQYF. CDR3 in DNA: TGCGCCAGCAGCACCGGGACAGCAACCTACGAGCAGTACTTC.

This chain uses TRBV11-2 with TRBJ2-5, with a tentative D call TRBD1 (6 bases). The CDR3 has 15 residues. The ends were cut back, 5 bases at V and 4 bases at J, with 17 bases in the middle. Germline-derived CDR1 and CDR2 are SGHAT and FQNNGV. CDR3 residues: CASSPAGRGAETQYF. The CDR3 DNA reads TGTGCCAGCAGCCCCGCAGGCAGGGGCGCAGAGACCCAGTACTTC.

This clone was detected once. The chain recombines TRBV6-5 with TRBJ2-7, with TRBD1 identical over 9 bases. Germline loops: CDR1 MNHEY, CDR2 SVGAGI. V lost 0 bases and J lost 1; bases outside the gene matches: 4. The CDR3 is made up of 16 amino acids. The CDR3: CASSYSTGQGSYEQYF. CDR3 DNA: TGTGCCAGCAGTTACTCGACGGGACAGGGATCCTACGAGCAGTACTTC.

This sequence joins TRBV5-4 and TRBJ2-3; no clear D. Trimming cost V 3 bases and J 1 base, with 9 bases left between them. CDR1 and CDR2 (germline): SGHNT, YYREEE (reference sequence). This CDR3 is built from 14 residues. The DNA for the CDR3 is TGTGCCAGCAGCTCGCCAAGGGGCACAGATACGCAGTATTTT. Amino acid sequence: CASSSPRGTDTQYF. The whole variable domain, remainder taken from reference TRBV5-4 and TRBJ2-3, is ETGVTQSPTHLIKTRGQQVTLRCSSQSGHNTVSWYQQALGQGPQFIFQYYREEENGRGNFPPRFSGLQFPNYSSELNVNALELDDSALYLCASSSPRGTDTQYFGPGTRLTVL.

The chain employs TRBV5-4 and TRBJ1-4; weak D call: TRBD1 (5 bases). Germline CDR1 and CDR2: SGHNT and YYREEE (reference sequence). Trimming shortened V by 2 bases and J by 0 bases, and 5 bases separated the two germline ends. The CDR3 loop spans 14 amino acids. The CDR3 region has the DNA TGTGCCAGCAGCTTCAGGGCAACTAATGAAAAACTGTTTTTT. It codes for CASSFRATNEKLFF.

The chain couples TRBV19 to TRBJ2-7; 7 nucleotides agree with TRBD2. The CDR3 has 15 residues. V shed 1 base and J 0 bases; nucleotides not matched to a gene: 3. Germline CDR1 LNHDA, CDR2 SQIVND (reference sequence). CDR3 sequence (DNA): TGTGCCAGTAGTATAGCGGCGGGAGCCTCCTACGAGCAGTACTTC. This translates into CASSIAAGASYEQYF.

This chain links TRBV14 with TRBJ2-1; TRBD2 agrees at 14 bases. CDR3 length equals 17 residues. V lost 3 bases to trimming and J lost 7 bases; unmatched junction nucleotides: 8. CDR1 and CDR2 from the germline V gene are SGHDN and FVKESK. CDR3 region: CASSQMPGTSGGNEQFF. The CDR3 DNA follows: TGTGCCAGCAGCCAGATGCCCGGGACTAGCGGGGGAAATGAGCAGTTCTTC.

The rearrangement uses TRBV27 and TRBJ1-3; 11 nucleotides align to TRBD1. This CDR3 has 15 amino acids. Germline values: CDR1 MNHEY, CDR2 SMNVEV (reference sequence). The junction had 6 bases not matched to a gene; V was cut back by 4 bases and J by 7 bases. The CDR3 loop reads CASSSGTGGTNTIYF. The DNA of the CDR3 is TGTGCCAGCAGTTCGGGGACAGGGGGAACGAACACCATATATTTT.

This clone has just one count. In nucleotides, the CDR3 is TGTGCCAGCAGCTTGTCAGGTACCTACGAGCAGTACTTC. Its translation is CASSLSGTYEQYF. V usage is TRBV5-6 and J usage is TRBJ2-7; D gene ambiguous. This CDR3 has 13 residues. Trimming shortened V by 1 base and J by 2 bases, and 7 bases separated the two germline ends. Germline V gene lookup returns CDR1 SGHDT and CDR2 YYEEEE.

This clone was observed once. The V and J genes are TRBV11-2 and TRBJ1-6, with D unclear. Trimming removed 5 bases at V and 19 bases at J, with 18 bases between. Germline CDR1 and CDR2: SGHAT and FQNNGV. The CDR3 extends over 12 amino acids. CDR3 nucleotide sequence: TGTGCCAGCAGCCAAGGAGCCCAGACCGTTCACTTT. Encoded protein: CASSQGAQTVHF.

In this sample, this clone turned up once. Other DNA sequences in the same sample also yield this CDR3. The chain couples TRBV6-5 to TRBJ2-5; 8 bases map to TRBD1. The trim removed 9 bases at V and 2 bases at J, leaving 2 bases unmatched. The CDR3 covers 12 residues. Germline lookup yields CDR1 MNHEY and CDR2 SVGAGI. Here the CDR3 reads CASRTGQETQYF. The CDR3 region has the DNA TGTGCCAGTAGGACAGGGCAAGAGACCCAGTACTTC.

This chain uses TRBV11-2 with TRBJ2-5; D gene uncertain. CDR1 is SGHAT, CDR2 FQNNGV, per germline. The ends were cut back, 1 base at V and 0 bases at J, with 9 bases in the middle. This CDR3 is 15 amino acids long. The CDR3 sequence: CASSLGLVYQETQYF. The CDR3 nucleotides read TGTGCCAGCAGCTTAGGCTTGGTCTACCAAGAGACCCAGTACTTC.

V and J are TRBV19 and TRBJ2-1, with 9 bases identical to TRBD2. In germline, CDR1 is LNHDA, CDR2 SQIVND (reference sequence). This CDR3 is built from 15 residues. J lost 6 bases, V lost 3 bases, and 6 bases had no gene match. DNA for the CDR3: TGTGCCAGTAGTATGTCCCTAGCGGGGCCCAATGAGCAGTTCTTC. Translating it yields CASSMSLAGPNEQFF.

V is TRBV11-3 and J is TRBJ1-4; D ambiguous. The CDR3 covers 15 residues. Germline loops: CDR1 SGHNT, CDR2 YENEEA. V was clipped by 3 bases and J by 8 bases, with 16 bases between them. CDR3 coding DNA: TGTGCCAGCAGCTTCTGTACAGTGATGGAAGAAAAACTGTTTTTT. Amino acids: CASSFCTVMEEKLFF.

CDR3 nucleotides: TGTGCCAGCAGACCGGTTAGCGGTCGGGGGGAGGTAGATACGCAGTATTTT. This gives the protein CASRPVSGRGEVDTQYF. The V and J genes are TRBV28 and TRBJ2-3, with 7 bases identical to TRBD2. This CDR3 contains 17 residues. J gave up 5 bases and V 6 bases, and 17 bases lay outside the gene matches. CDR1 is MDHEN, CDR2 SYDVKM, per germline.

V is TRBV11-2 and J is TRBJ1-6; D is unresolved. Per the germline V gene, CDR1 is SGHAT and CDR2 is FQNNGV. The CDR3 totals 14 residues. Trimming removed 5 bases at V and 6 bases at J, with 11 bases between. The CDR3 nucleotides are TGTGCCAGCAGCCCCGGACGGCTTAATTCACCCCTCCACTTT. This encodes CASSPGRLNSPLHF.

A word on this clone: An end of the junction differs from the germline gene, which may be a read error. The V gene is TRBV30, the J gene TRBJ2-3; the D is unclear. Germline V gene lookup returns CDR1 GTSNPN and CDR2 SVGIG (reference sequence). The CDR3 is 12 amino acids. The CDR3 protein is CAAKWRTDAQYF. Written as DNA, the CDR3 is TGTGCCGCGAAGTGGCGCACAGATGCGCAGTATTTT.

CDR3 sequence reads: CASSRARESYEQYF. CDR3 coding DNA: TGTGCCAGCAGCCGAGCCCGTGAATCCTACGAGCAGTACTTC. The chain recombines TRBV7-6 with TRBJ2-7, with unresolved D. Trimming took off 5 bases at V and 1 base at J, with 12 bases between the two ends. CDR3 length: 14 residues. Germline V gives CDR1 SGHVS, CDR2 FNYEAQ.

The chain has TRBV6-5 and TRBJ1-6, with 9 bases matching TRBD1. The CDR3 is 16 residues long. V dropped 4 bases and J dropped 9; count of bases not matched to a gene: 10. CDR1 is MNHEY and CDR2 is SVGAGI in the germline V gene. For the CDR3, the DNA is TGTGCCAGCAGTTTCACAGGGGGCGGGAATAGTTCACCCCTCCACTTT. This gives the protein CASSFTGGGNSSPLHF.

V gene TRBV25-1 combines with J gene TRBJ2-1; TRBD2 matches 10 bases. The CDR3 contains 16 residues. Unmatched junction bases numbered 8, after V lost 4 bases and J lost 5 bases. Germline V gene data show CDR1 as MGHDK and CDR2 as SYGVNS. CDR3 sequence: CASSVTSGKVNNEQFF. CDR3 DNA sequence: TGTGCCAGCAGTGTTACTAGCGGGAAGGTTAACAATGAGCAGTTCTTC.

The rearrangement uses TRBV18 and TRBJ2-1; the match to TRBD1 covers 9 bases. The V gene's germline CDR1 is KGHSH and CDR2 LQKENI. The CDR3 runs to 17 residues. Trimming took 5 bases from V and 0 from J; bases not matched to a gene: 8. CDR3 DNA: TGTGCCAGCTCAAAGGGACAGGGCCATAGCTCCTACAATGAGCAGTTCTTC. It yields the protein CASSKGQGHSSYNEQFF.

This chain connects TRBV11-2 to TRBJ2-7; 10 positions match TRBD2. This CDR3 is 15 amino acids long. Unmatched junction bases numbered 14, after V lost 5 bases and J lost 10 bases. CDR1 and CDR2 from the germline V gene are SGHAT and FQNNGV. CDR3 protein: CASSQRLAGIAPQYF. The CDR3 nucleotides are TGTGCCAGCAGCCAGAGACTAGCGGGTATTGCCCCACAGTACTTC.

J is TRBJ2-3 and V is TRBV10-3, with D maybe TRBD2 (5 bases). V was pared by 8 bases and J by 1 base, with 13 bases between. CDR1 is ENHRY and CDR2 is SYGVKD in the germline V gene. The CDR3 is 14 residues long. Here the CDR3 reads CAIGPGMRTDTQYF. The CDR3 DNA is TGTGCCATCGGTCCGGGGATGCGCACAGATACGCAGTATTTT.